The rows below give T cell receptor beta chains drawn from one sample of a study of blood T cell repertoires in COVID-19. Sequencing used immunoSEQ multiplex PCR; TCRdb keeps in-frame clones, though not all of them. The data hold under 300,000 clones, with 86% observed a single time. The sequencing input was peripheral blood. Receptor source: a man between 60 and 70 years old with acute or convalescent COVID-19. Both conserved end residues are part of each CDR3. A D gene is named only where the DNA matches it firmly. Not all rows give a size; the values are once, few, many and, for expanded clones, a class.

j_gene	abundance	v_gene	d_gene	CDR3aa	CDR3nt
TRBJ1-2	-	TRBV12-3/TRBV12-4	-	CASSLGGWGYTF	TGTGCCAGCAGTTTAGGAGGATGGGGCTACACCTTC
TRBJ1-4	-	TRBV28	-	CASNGQVGEKLFF	TGTGCCAGCAATGGCCAGGTGGGTGAAAAACTGTTTTTT
TRBJ2-1	-	TRBV27	-	CASRAGTNSYNEQFF	TGTGCCAGCAGAGCCGGGACAAATTCCTACAATGAGCAGTTCTTC
TRBJ1-2	few	TRBV30	-	CAWSVQGPYAGYTF	TGTGCCTGGAGTGTACAGGGTCCCTATGCTGGCTACACCTTC
TRBJ2-7	-	TRBV5-1	TRBD1	CASSPGQGPGEQYF	TGCGCCAGCAGCCCCGGACAGGGGCCGGGGGAGCAGTACTTC
TRBJ1-2	-	TRBV6-5	-	CASSPGSDYGYTF	TGTGCCAGCAGTCCCGGTTCGGACTATGGCTACACCTTC
TRBJ2-7	-	TRBV7-2	-	CASSPRSGYEQYF	TGTGCCAGCAGCCCTAGGTCGGGCTACGAGCAGTACTTC
TRBJ2-7	-	TRBV21-1	-	CASSKRLEGAYEQYF	TGTGCCAGCAGCAAACGGCTGGAGGGTGCCTACGAGCAGTACTTC
TRBJ2-3	-	TRBV4-1	TRBD2	CASSQDEAGGPGDTQYF	TGCGCCAGCAGCCAAGATGAGGCGGGAGGGCCTGGAGATACGCAGTATTTT
TRBJ1-1	-	TRBV28	-	CASSLRQPMTNTEAFF	TGTGCCAGCAGTTTAAGACAGCCAATGACGAACACTGAAGCTTTCTTT
TRBJ1-2	-	TRBV9	TRBD1	CASSVVGTGGGNYGYTF	TGTGCCAGCAGCGTAGTAGGGACAGGGGGTGGGAACTATGGCTACACCTTC
TRBJ2-2	-	TRBV11-1	-	CASSLGQENTGELFF	TGTGCCAGCAGCTTAGGACAGGAGAACACCGGGGAGCTGTTTTTT
TRBJ1-2	-	TRBV7-2	TRBD1	CASSSQGALRGYTF	TGTGCCAGCAGCTCGCAGGGGGCTTTGAGAGGCTACACCTTC
TRBJ2-7	-	TRBV6-5	TRBD2	CASSFSRTGGYEQYF	TGTGCCAGCAGTTTCAGCAGGACGGGAGGCTACGAGCAGTACTTC
TRBJ2-1	-	TRBV2	-	CASSQGWGEQFF	TGTGCCAGCAGCCAGGGGTGGGGTGAGCAGTTCTTC
TRBJ1-2	-	TRBV9	TRBD1	CASSGDRAGYTF	TGTGCCAGCAGCGGAGACAGGGCTGGCTACACCTTC
TRBJ2-2	-	TRBV18	TRBD1	CASSLWTGDANTGELFF	TGTGCCAGCTCACTTTGGACAGGGGACGCGAACACCGGGGAGCTGTTTTTT
TRBJ2-1	-	TRBV5-1	TRBD1	CASSLVLGQTYNEQFF	TGCGCCAGCAGCTTGGTTTTGGGACAGACATACAATGAGCAGTTCTTC
TRBJ1-6	-	TRBV7-3	TRBD1	CASSVQGARSPLHF	TGTGCCAGCAGCGTACAGGGGGCACGGTCACCCCTCCACTTT
TRBJ2-1	-	TRBV6-5	TRBD2	CASFRGDNEQFF	TGTGCCAGCTTTCGGGGGGACAATGAGCAGTTCTTC
TRBJ1-5	-	TRBV9	-	CASSVEPGITQPQHF	TGTGCCAGCAGCGTAGAACCAGGGATAACACAGCCCCAGCATTTT
TRBJ2-1	-	TRBV28	TRBD2	CASSRLAGGYNEQFF	TGTGCCAGCAGTCGACTAGCGGGAGGGTACAATGAGCAGTTCTTC
TRBJ1-6	-	TRBV9	-	CASSVMDRNNSPLHF	TGTGCCAGCAGCGTAATGGACAGAAATAATTCACCCCTCCACTTT
TRBJ2-3	-	TRBV29-1	TRBD2	CSVDASGGIDTQYF	TGCAGCGTTGATGCTAGCGGGGGCATAGATACGCAGTATTTT
TRBJ2-7	few	TRBV7-3	TRBD2	CASSLREGMGALSYEQYF	TGTGCCAGCAGCTTACGGGAGGGAATGGGGGCCCTCTCCTACGAGCAGTACTTC
TRBJ2-7	once	TRBV28	TRBD2	CASSREERGPYEQYF	TGTGCCAGCAGCCGGGAGGAGCGGGGCCCCTACGAGCAGTACTTC
TRBJ1-4	few	TRBV9	TRBD1	CASSPRTGLGEKLFF	TGTGCCAGCAGCCCTAGGACAGGCCTCGGTGAAAAACTGTTTTTT
TRBJ2-1	-	TRBV19	-	CASSITIRGLAVYNEQFF	TGTGCCAGTAGTATAACTATCCGGGGGCTAGCGGTCTACAATGAGCAGTTCTTC
TRBJ1-4	-	TRBV11-3	-	CASSLSGGIEEKLFF	TGTGCCAGCAGCTTATCGGGGGGGATAGAGGAAAAACTGTTTTTT
TRBJ2-5	-	TRBV24-1	TRBD1	CATSDSAPSGGQETQYF	TGTGCCACCAGTGACTCCGCTCCGTCAGGGGGACAAGAGACCCAGTACTTC
TRBJ1-1	-	TRBV5-4	TRBD1	CASSLGDRGRPNTEAFF	TGTGCCAGCAGCTTGGGGGACAGGGGGCGTCCCAACACTGAAGCTTTCTTT
TRBJ2-1	-	TRBV18	TRBD2	CASSQQREGYNEQFF	TGTGCCAGCTCACAGCAGCGGGAGGGATACAATGAGCAGTTCTTC
TRBJ1-5	-	TRBV19	-	CASGLPFRGQPQHF	TGTGCCAGCGGACTTCCTTTTCGGGGTCAGCCCCAGCATTTT
TRBJ1-2	-	TRBV6-5	-	CASSYSGGDGYTF	TGTGCCAGCAGTTACTCGGGAGGCGATGGCTACACCTTC
TRBJ2-7	few	TRBV6-6	TRBD2	CASGGSKNEQYF	TGTGCCTCCGGGGGGAGTAAGAACGAGCAGTACTTC
TRBJ2-3	-	TRBV19	-	CASSMLFSGNTDTQYF	TGTGCCAGTAGTATGCTGTTTAGCGGAAACACAGATACGCAGTATTTT
TRBJ1-2	-	TRBV24-1	-	CATSDLPQLSLRYTF	TGTGCCACCAGTGATTTGCCCCAGTTATCTCTTCGCTACACCTTC
TRBJ1-6	-	TRBV28	TRBD1	CASRKGQGQFSSYNSPLHF	TGTGCCAGCAGAAAGGGACAGGGCCAATTTAGCTCCTATAATTCACCCCTCCACTTT
TRBJ2-3	once	TRBV11-2	TRBD1	CASSRETGNTDTQYF	TGTGCCAGCAGCCGCGAGACAGGGAACACAGATACGCAGTATTTT
TRBJ2-1	-	TRBV9	-	CASSPGETVLKDEQFF	TGTGCCAGCAGCCCAGGGGAGACTGTATTAAAGGATGAGCAGTTCTTC
TRBJ1-5	-	TRBV7-2	-	CASSRGGWGVEGNQPQHF	TGTGCCAGCAGCCGGGGCGGCTGGGGGGTTGAGGGCAATCAGCCCCAGCATTTT
TRBJ2-1	-	TRBV5-1	-	CASSVTTRSHNEQFF	TGCGCCAGCAGTGTTACAACTAGGTCCCACAATGAGCAGTTCTTC
TRBJ2-7	-	TRBV4-3	-	CASSQYALNVAGNYEQYF	TGCGCCAGCAGCCAATACGCCCTTAATGTCGCAGGGAACTACGAGCAGTACTTC
TRBJ2-3	-	TRBV7-3	TRBD1	CASSQGTTDTQYF	TGTGCCAGTTCACAGGGGACCACAGATACGCAGTATTTT
TRBJ1-5	-	TRBV6-2/TRBV6-3	TRBD1	CASSSPDRGFQPQHF	TGTGCCAGCAGCTCTCCAGACAGGGGTTTTCAGCCCCAGCATTTT
TRBJ1-4	-	TRBV6-5	-	CASSYPERGGEKLFF	TGTGCCAGCAGTTACCCCGAGAGGGGGGGTGAAAAACTGTTTTTT
TRBJ1-2	-	TRBV7-9	TRBD1	CASSLNGDRGLFGYTF	TGTGCCAGCAGCTTAAACGGGGACAGGGGGCTTTTTGGCTACACCTTC
TRBJ2-1	-	TRBV6-5	-	CASSSWDSLGNEQFF	TGTGCCAGCAGTTCCTGGGACTCTCTCGGGAATGAGCAGTTCTTC
TRBJ1-3	-	TRBV5-4	-	CASSAAPGTLGNTIYF	TGTGCCAGCAGCGCAGCGCCGGGAACCCTGGGAAACACCATATATTTT
TRBJ2-3	-	TRBV9	TRBD1	CASSVGGGAGTDTQYF	TGTGCCAGCAGCGTAGGAGGGGGCGCGGGCACAGATACGCAGTATTTT
TRBJ2-3	-	TRBV30	TRBD2	CAWSGGGTRDTQYF	TGTGCCTGGAGTGGTGGAGGGACTAGAGATACGCAGTATTTT
TRBJ1-5	-	TRBV28	-	CASSNSVGNQPQHF	TGTGCCAGCAGTAACTCTGTTGGCAATCAGCCCCAGCATTTT
TRBJ2-1	-	TRBV7-2	TRBD2	CASSLRGASGPDNEQFF	TGTGCCAGCAGCTTAAGGGGCGCTAGCGGTCCCGACAATGAGCAGTTCTTC
TRBJ2-1	few	TRBV19	-	CASSITQGPYNEQFF	TGTGCCAGTAGTATTACGCAGGGCCCCTACAATGAGCAGTTCTTC
TRBJ1-2	once	TRBV19	-	CASSISSFYGYTF	TGTGCCAGTAGTATCTCCAGTTTCTATGGCTACACCTTC
TRBJ1-1	-	TRBV30	-	CAWSVGRGAFF	TGTGCCTGGAGTGTAGGCCGGGGAGCTTTCTTT
TRBJ2-2	-	TRBV11-3	TRBD2	CASSPSGRTTGELFF	TGTGCCAGCAGCCCTAGCGGGAGAACCACCGGGGAGCTGTTTTTT
TRBJ2-3	-	TRBV5-1	TRBD2	CASSLITGGSTDTQYF	TGCGCCAGCAGCTTGATTACGGGAGGTAGCACAGATACGCAGTATTTT
TRBJ2-3	-	TRBV4-3	TRBD2	CASSQDVAGGVTDTQYF	TGCGCCAGCAGCCAAGATGTAGCGGGAGGGGTAACAGATACGCAGTATTTT
TRBJ1-3	few	TRBV6-5	TRBD1	CASGQGANTIYF	TGTGCCTCCGGACAGGGGGCAAACACCATATATTTT